Sequencing of this T cell receptor beta chain was carried out in a study of control samples from healthy donors and cancer patients. Sequenced by immunoSEQ multiplex PCR; TCRdb stores in-frame clones only, minus some. This table holds more than 100,000 clones, less than 95% found once. The germline gives CDR1 MNHNY, CDR2 SVGAGI (reference sequence). This CDR3 region has 15 residues. The ends lost 6 bases at V and 5 bases at J; junction bases unmatched: 4. The V call is TRBV6-6, the J call TRBJ2-3; 14 bases map to TRBD2. This TCR derives from a man aged 18 to 30 in good health. The sequencing sample was made of blood. CDR3 bases: TGTGCCAGCAGGGGACTAGCGGGGGTTAGAGATACGCAGTATTTT. This gives the protein CASRGLAGVRDTQYF.